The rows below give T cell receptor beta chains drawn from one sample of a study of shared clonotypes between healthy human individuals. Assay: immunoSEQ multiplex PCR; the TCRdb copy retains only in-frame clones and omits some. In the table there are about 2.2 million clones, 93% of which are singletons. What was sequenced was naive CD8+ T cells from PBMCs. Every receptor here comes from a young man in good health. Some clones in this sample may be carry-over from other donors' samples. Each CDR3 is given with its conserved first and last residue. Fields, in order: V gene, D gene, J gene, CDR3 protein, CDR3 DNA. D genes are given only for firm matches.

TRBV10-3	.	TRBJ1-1	CAISESGAPNTEAFF	TGTGCCATCAGTGAGTCTGGGGCGCCGAACACTGAAGCTTTCTTT
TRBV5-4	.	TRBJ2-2	CASRGFGTVNTGELFF	TGTGCCAGCAGGGGTTTCGGGACTGTCAACACCGGGGAGCTGTTTTTT
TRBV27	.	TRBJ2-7	CASSSSPPPWGAGEQYF	TGTGCCAGCAGTTCCTCGCCTCCCCCGTGGGGGGCAGGTGAGCAGTACTTC
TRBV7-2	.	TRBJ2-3	CASSVARTDTQYF	TGTGCCAGCAGTGTCGCCCGCACAGATACGCAGTATTTT
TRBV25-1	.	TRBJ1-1	CASRQGLGAFF	TGTGCCAGCAGACAGGGCCTGGGAGCTTTCTTT
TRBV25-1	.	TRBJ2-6	CASSDRGRFGANVLTF	TGTGCCAGCAGTGACAGGGGAAGGTTTGGGGCCAACGTCCTGACTTTC
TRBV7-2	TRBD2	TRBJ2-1	CASSMSSGREVEQFF	TGTGCCAGCAGCATGAGTAGCGGGAGGGAGGTTGAGCAGTTCTTC
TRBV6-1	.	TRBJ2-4	CASSVSPGEKAKNIQYF	TGTGCCAGCAGTGTCTCCCCAGGGGAGAAAGCCAAAAACATTCAGTACTTC
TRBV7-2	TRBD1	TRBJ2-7	CASSTTGYYEQYF	TGTGCCAGCAGCACGACAGGGTACTACGAGCAGTACTTC
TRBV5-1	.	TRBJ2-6	CASSLSGHVYSGANVLTF	TGCGCCAGCAGCTTGTCAGGACACGTCTACTCTGGGGCCAACGTCCTGACTTTC
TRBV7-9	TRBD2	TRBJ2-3	CASSPGGLTDTQYF	TGTGCCAGCAGCCCGGGGGGGTTGACAGATACGCAGTATTTT
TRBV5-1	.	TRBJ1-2	CASSPAAAGAGYGYTF	TGCGCCAGCAGCCCCGCGGCTGCCGGGGCCGGCTATGGCTACACCTTC
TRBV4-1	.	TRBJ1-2	CASSQASGSISPNYGYTF	TGCGCCAGCAGCCAAGCCAGCGGGTCAATCTCCCCCAACTATGGCTACACCTTC